This paragraph covers one TCR beta chain sequence. Its antigen remains unknown. This sample is part of a study of shared clonotypes between healthy human individuals. Overall study results and limits: Since donors were few, the genetic and exposure-history diversity represented was limited. Naive subsets usually exceeded memory subsets in estimated richness. It was observed that about 5% of naive CD4 clonotypes were shared across several donors.

Assay used: immunoSEQ multiplex PCR; TCRdb lists only in-frame clones, some missing. The profile shows approximately 1,500,000 clones, 95% to 99% of them singletons. The clonotype originates from a man aged 25 to 40 in good health. Sequencing was done on a sample of naive CD4+ T cells sorted from blood. Sample subset: CD45RA+ positively selected.

The CDR3 DNA follows: TGTGCCAGCAGCAGACGGGACAGGGTATACGAGCAGTACTTC. The encoded protein is CASSRRDRVYEQYF. This chain joins TRBV21-1 and TRBJ2-7; the D call of TRBD1 is as the table states it, not checked on the DNA. TRBV21-1 corresponds to a pseudogene. This CDR3 region has 14 residues.